These 10 T cell receptor beta chains were all obtained from the same sample, sequenced in a study of Ad26.COV2.S vaccination and SARS-CoV-2 variants. Data came from immunoSEQ multiplex PCR; TCRdb stores just in-frame clones and leaves some out. Among about 180,000 clones, around 90% were seen once, and the ten largest hold around 6.3%. The sample in question was peripheral blood, obtained after recovery from COVID-19. These receptors came from a human donor who had recovered from COVID-19.

V usage is TRBV7-8 and J usage is TRBJ1-1; 7 bases fit TRBD1. The germline V gene has CDR1 SGHVS and CDR2 FQNEAQ. The CDR3 has 14 amino acids. J was trimmed by 1 base and V by 5 bases; bases with no gene match: 4. The CDR3 nucleotides read TGTGCCAGCAGCCCAAACAGGGGGAACACTGAAGCTTTCTTT. Protein sequence: CASSPNRGNTEAFF. Full variable domain (rest looked up from reference TRBV7-8 and TRBJ1-1): GAGVSQSPRYKVAKRGQDVALRCDPISGHVSLFWYQQALGQGPEFLTYFQNEAQLDKSGLPSDRFFAERPEGSVSTLKIQRTQQEDSAVYLCASSPNRGNTEAFFGQGTRLTVV.

The rearrangement uses TRBV9 and TRBJ2-1; 10 positions agree with TRBD2. CDR3 size: 15 residues. V trimming: 0 bases; J trimming: 6 bases; junction bases outside the gene matches: 3. In germline, CDR1 is SGDLS, CDR2 YYNGEE. The CDR3 DNA is TGTGCCAGCAGCGTAGTCAGCGGGAGGGTCAATGAGCAGTTCTTC. Translated: CASSVVSGRVNEQFF.

The chain recombines TRBV5-1 with TRBJ1-2; D not certain. CDR3 length: 14 amino acids. V was shortened by 5 bases and J by 1 base, with 12 bases between the two germline ends. Germline V CDR1 and CDR2: SGHRS, YFSETQ. CDR3 DNA: TGCGCCAGCAGTGGGCCCAATAGTAACTATGGCTACACCTTC. This gives the protein CASSGPNSNYGYTF.

The chain employs TRBV7-8 and TRBJ2-7, with no clear D. The CDR3 is 17 amino acids. Germline CDR1 reads SGHVS; CDR2 reads FQNEAQ. The V end lost 0 bases, the J end lost 2 bases, and 17 bases lay between the germline ends. CDR3 coding DNA: TGTGCCAGCAGCTTAGCCCCCGGCCAACCAGGCACCTACGAGCAGTACTTC. As protein: CASSLAPGQPGTYEQYF.

The chain links TRBV27 to TRBJ2-7; 10 bases are a match to TRBD1. The CDR3 covers 14 residues. CDR1 MNHEY and CDR2 SMNVEV come from the germline V gene (reference sequence). Trimming removed 4 bases from V and 3 bases from J; junction bases left unmatched: 3. The CDR3 loop is CASSYGTGDYEQYF. DNA of the CDR3: TGTGCCAGCAGTTACGGGACAGGGGACTACGAGCAGTACTTC.

The chain uses TRBV28 and TRBJ1-4; D call uncertain. The V gene's germline CDR1 is MDHEN and CDR2 SYDVKM. The CDR3 consists of 17 residues. Trimming cost V 4 bases and J 4 bases, with 19 bases left between them. This CDR3 is CASSWKASSEVNEKLFF. DNA of the CDR3: TGTGCCAGCAGTTGGAAGGCTTCTAGCGAAGTTAATGAAAAACTGTTTTTT.

V is TRBV19 and J is TRBJ2-1; no firm D call. Looked up from germline, CDR1 is LNHDA and CDR2 is SQIVND (reference sequence). The CDR3 is made up of 15 amino acids. V dropped 2 bases and J dropped 1 base, with 9 bases sitting between them. The CDR3 DNA follows: TGTGCCAGTAGTATAACACCGATTTCCTACAATGAGCAGTTCTTC. It translates to CASSITPISYNEQFF.

V gene TRBV6-5 combines with J gene TRBJ1-5; D is ambiguous. V was trimmed by 6 bases and J by 1 base, leaving 13 bases between them. This CDR3 is 15 amino acids long. The germline gives CDR1 MNHEY, CDR2 SVGAGI. CDR3 DNA sequence: TGTGCCAGCAGCCTAACACGGGAGAGCAATCAGCCCCAGCATTTT. It codes for CASSLTRESNQPQHF.

The chain recombines TRBV5-1 with TRBJ1-2; D gene uncertain. Germline CDR1 and CDR2: SGHRS and YFSETQ. The CDR3 runs to 17 residues. The germline V and J ends were trimmed by 3 bases and 2 bases, with 20 bases remaining between them. CDR3: CASSSMVGRVINYGYTF. CDR3 bases: TGCGCCAGCAGCTCGATGGTCGGGCGGGTGATCAACTATGGCTACACCTTC.

This sequence joins TRBV19 and TRBJ2-1; a weak D match, TRBD1 (6 bases). Trimming removed 5 bases from V and 7 bases from J, with 12 bases in between. The germline V gene encodes CDR1 LNHDA and CDR2 SQIVND (reference sequence). This CDR3 contains 13 residues. This CDR3 is CASSVTRGNEQFF. CDR3 coding DNA: TGTGCCAGTAGTGTCACTAGGGGGAATGAGCAGTTCTTC.